This section outlines one T cell receptor beta chain sequence together with its context. The same CDR3 also results from other DNA sequences found in this sample. These data are taken from a study of blood T cell repertoires in COVID-19. Only in-frame clones appear in the TCRdb table, and some are missing; sequencing was by immunoSEQ multiplex PCR. The sample carries more than 250,000 clones, over 80% recorded once. Patients in Seattle were enrolled during active infection, then followed longitudinally. Sequenced material: peripheral blood. The receptor was isolated from a woman aged 45-59 years with COVID-19, enrolled during active disease.

The CDR3 sequence is CASSPGQGETQYF. The CDR3 DNA is TGTGCCAGCTCACCCGGGCAGGGAGAGACCCAGTACTTC. This rearrangement joins TRBV18 to TRBJ2-5; D may be TRBD1 (5 bases). CDR1 KGHSH and CDR2 LQKENI come from the germline V gene. The V gene lost 3 bases and the J gene lost 4 bases, with 9 bases spanning the gap. This CDR3 region has 13 residues.